This T cell receptor beta chain stems from a study of tumor-infiltrating lymphocytes in primary liver carcinoma. Study-level information: The study included patients who were men and women aged 30 to 69 years. General study findings and limits: Significantly larger top-250-clone fractions were found in tumors than in blood (p = 0.039). Tumor-blood pairs (like tumor-adjacent pairs) overlapped less than tumor region pairs did. Since sampling was bulk and unsorted, CD4+ and CD8+ repertoires were not compared.

Germline DNA was extracted alongside blood RNA, which was obtained from unsorted whole blood. As regards this clonotype: Its target is unknown.

The input was 450 to 550 ng total RNA; TCR beta cDNA was made from it with a constant-region primer. Each TCR beta library was derived from three nested multiplex PCR rounds that employed slightly modified ARM-PCR. TRBV1-TRBV30 forward primers paired with a C-beta reverse primer drove the first two PCR rounds, 10 cycles each. TCRdb itself ran the multiplex PCR reads through MiXCR, one entry per CDR3 protein. The table records 190,000 or so distinct CDR3 sequences, 65% of them present only once. The CDR3 runs 14 residues. Germline values: CDR1 LGHNA, CDR2 YNFKEQ. Losses at the gene ends were 9 bases for V and 6 bases for J; bases not matched to a gene: 9.

J is TRBJ2-1 and V is TRBV4-2; the match to TRBD2 covers 9 bases. Material: peripheral blood. This TCR came from an older woman with primary liver carcinoma and hepatitis B virus infection. CDR3: CASTTSSGINEQFF. CDR3 coding DNA: TGTGCCAGTACCACGTCTAGCGGGATCAATGAGCAGTTCTTC.